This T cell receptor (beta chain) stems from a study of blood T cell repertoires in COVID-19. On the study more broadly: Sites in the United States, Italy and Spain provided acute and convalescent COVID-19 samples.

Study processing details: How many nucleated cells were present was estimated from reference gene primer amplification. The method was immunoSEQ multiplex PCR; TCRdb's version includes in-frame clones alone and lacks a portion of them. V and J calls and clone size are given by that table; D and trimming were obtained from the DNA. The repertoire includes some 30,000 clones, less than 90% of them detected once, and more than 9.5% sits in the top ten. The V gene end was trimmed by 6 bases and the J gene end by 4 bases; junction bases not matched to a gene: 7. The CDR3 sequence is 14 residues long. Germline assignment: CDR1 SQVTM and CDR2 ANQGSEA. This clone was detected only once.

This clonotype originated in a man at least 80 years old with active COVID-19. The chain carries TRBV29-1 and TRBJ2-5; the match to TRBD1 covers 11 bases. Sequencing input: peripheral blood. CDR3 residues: CSVRGQGVRETQYF. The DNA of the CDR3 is TGCAGCGTGAGGGGACAGGGGGTAAGAGAGACCCAGTACTTC.